This T cell receptor (beta chain) was sequenced for a study of cytomegalovirus exposure and HLA in healthy donors. The PCR ran on 60 Vbeta and 13 Jbeta primers. Profiled with immunoSEQ multiplex PCR; TCRdb holds only in-frame clones, not every one. The sample lists 100,000 to 150,000 clones; around 66% were seen once. The CDR3 runs 13 residues. The ends were cut back, 2 bases at V and 9 bases at J, with 11 bases in the middle. CDR1 is MNHEY, CDR2 SVGAGI, per germline. This receptor was taken from a young man in good health and CMV-seronegative. Source material: PBMCs. The chain recombines TRBV6-5 with TRBJ2-1, with a possible D match to TRBD1 (6 bases). CDR3 in amino acids: CASSYHNRAEQFF. The CDR3 nucleotides are TGTGCCAGCAGTTACCATAACAGGGCTGAGCAGTTCTTC.